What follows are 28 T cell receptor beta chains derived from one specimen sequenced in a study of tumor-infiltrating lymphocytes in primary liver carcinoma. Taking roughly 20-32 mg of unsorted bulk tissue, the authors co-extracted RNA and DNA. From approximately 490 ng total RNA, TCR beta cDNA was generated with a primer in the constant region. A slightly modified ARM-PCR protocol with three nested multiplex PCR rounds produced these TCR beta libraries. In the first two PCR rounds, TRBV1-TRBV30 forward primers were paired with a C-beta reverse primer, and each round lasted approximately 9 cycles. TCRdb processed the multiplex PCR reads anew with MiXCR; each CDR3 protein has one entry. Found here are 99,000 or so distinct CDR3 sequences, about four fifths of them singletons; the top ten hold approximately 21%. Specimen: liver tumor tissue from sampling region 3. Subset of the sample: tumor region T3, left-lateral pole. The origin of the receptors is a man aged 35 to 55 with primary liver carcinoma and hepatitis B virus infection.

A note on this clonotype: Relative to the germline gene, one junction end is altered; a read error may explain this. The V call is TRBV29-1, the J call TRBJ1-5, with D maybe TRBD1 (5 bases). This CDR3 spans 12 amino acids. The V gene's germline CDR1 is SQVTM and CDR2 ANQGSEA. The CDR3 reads CNVGGGNRPQHF. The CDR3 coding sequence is TGCAACGTCGGGGGAGGCAATCGGCCCCAGCATTTT.

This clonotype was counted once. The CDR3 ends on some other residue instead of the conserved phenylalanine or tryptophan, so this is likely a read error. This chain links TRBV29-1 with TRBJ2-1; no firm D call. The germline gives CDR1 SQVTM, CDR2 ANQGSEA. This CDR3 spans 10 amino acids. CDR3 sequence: CGARRSEQFV. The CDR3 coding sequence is TGCGGCGCACGACGTAGTGAGCAGTTCGTC.

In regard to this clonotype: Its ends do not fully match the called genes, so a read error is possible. This chain's CDR3 is CSILTSGETHYF. CDR3 sequence (DNA): TGCAGCATTCTGACAAGCGGAGAGACCCATTACTTC. The chain is built from TRBV29-1 and TRBJ2-5, with D possibly being TRBD2 (5 bases). Germline lookup yields CDR1 SQVTM and CDR2 ANQGSEA. This CDR3 is 12 amino acids long. Using reference TRBV29-1 and TRBJ2-5 for the parts outside the CDR3, the full variable domain is SAVISQKPSRDICQRGTSLTIQCQVDSQVTMMFWYRQQPGQSLTLIATANQGSEATYESGFVIDKFPISRPNLTFSTLTVSNMSPEDSSIYLCSILTSGETHYFGPGTRLLVL.

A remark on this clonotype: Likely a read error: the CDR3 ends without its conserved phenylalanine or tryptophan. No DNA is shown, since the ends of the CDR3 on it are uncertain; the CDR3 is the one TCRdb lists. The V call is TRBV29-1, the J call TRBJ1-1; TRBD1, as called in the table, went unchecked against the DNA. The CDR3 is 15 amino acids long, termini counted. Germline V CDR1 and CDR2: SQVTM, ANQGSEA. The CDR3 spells CSVAGGWGMNTEALL.

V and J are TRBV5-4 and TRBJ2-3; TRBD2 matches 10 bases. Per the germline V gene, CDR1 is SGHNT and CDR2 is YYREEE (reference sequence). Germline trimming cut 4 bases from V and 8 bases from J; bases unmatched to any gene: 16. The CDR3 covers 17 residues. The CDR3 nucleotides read TGTGCCAGCAGCGCCCCCGGGACTAGCGTCGGGGGGGTTACGCAGTATTTT. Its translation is CASSAPGTSVGGVTQYF.

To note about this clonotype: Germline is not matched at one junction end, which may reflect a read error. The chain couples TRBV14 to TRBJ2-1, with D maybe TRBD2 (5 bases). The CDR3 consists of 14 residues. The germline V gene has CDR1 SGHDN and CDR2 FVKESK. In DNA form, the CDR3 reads TGTGCCAGCTGCCAATTCACGGGATTCAATGAGAAGTTCTTC. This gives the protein CASCQFTGFNEKFF.

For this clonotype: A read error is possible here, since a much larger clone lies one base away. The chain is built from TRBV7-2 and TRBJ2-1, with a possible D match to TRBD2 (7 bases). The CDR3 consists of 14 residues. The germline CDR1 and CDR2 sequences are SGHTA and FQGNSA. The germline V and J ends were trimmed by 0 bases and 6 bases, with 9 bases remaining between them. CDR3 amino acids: CASSLAGGANEQFF. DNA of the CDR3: TGTGCCAGCAGCTTAGCAGGGGGGGCCAATGAGCAGTTCTTC. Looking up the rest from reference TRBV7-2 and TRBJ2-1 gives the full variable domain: GAGVSQSPSNKVTEKGKDVELRCDPISGHTALYWYRQSLGQGLEFLIYFQGNSAPDKSGLPSDRFSAERTGGSVSTLTIQRTQQEDSAVYLCASSLAGGANEQFFGPGTRLTVL.

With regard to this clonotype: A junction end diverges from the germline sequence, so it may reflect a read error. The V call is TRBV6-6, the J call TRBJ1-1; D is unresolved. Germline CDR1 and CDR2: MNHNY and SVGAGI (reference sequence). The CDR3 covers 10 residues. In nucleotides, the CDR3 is TGTGCCAACAGTTCGGAAAAAGCTTTCTTT. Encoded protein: CANSSEKAFF.

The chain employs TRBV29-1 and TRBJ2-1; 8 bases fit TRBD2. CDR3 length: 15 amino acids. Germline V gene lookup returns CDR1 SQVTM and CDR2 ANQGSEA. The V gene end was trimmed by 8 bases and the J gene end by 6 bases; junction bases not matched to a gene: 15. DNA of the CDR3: TGCAGCATTGGACTAGCTGGAGGGTTCTGCAATGAGCAGTTCTTC. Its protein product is CSIGLAGGFCNEQFF.

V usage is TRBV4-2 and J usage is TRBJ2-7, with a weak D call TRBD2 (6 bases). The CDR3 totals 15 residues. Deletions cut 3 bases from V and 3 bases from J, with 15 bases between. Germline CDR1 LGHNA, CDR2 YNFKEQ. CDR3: CASSHGASVSYEQYF. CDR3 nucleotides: TGTGCCAGCAGCCATGGTGCTAGCGTGAGCTACGAGCAGTACTTC.

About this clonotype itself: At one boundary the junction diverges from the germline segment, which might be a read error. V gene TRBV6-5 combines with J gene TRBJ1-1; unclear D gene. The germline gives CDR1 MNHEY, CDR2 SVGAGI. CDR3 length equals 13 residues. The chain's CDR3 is CASSSQINSEAFF. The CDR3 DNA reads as TGTGCCAGCAGTTCACAGATTAACAGTGAAGCTTTCTTT.

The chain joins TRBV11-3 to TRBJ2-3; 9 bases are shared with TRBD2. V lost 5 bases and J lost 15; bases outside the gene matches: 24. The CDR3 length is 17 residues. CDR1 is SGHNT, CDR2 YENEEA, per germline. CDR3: CASSKAVAGGDTDMHYF. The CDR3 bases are TGTGCCAGCAGCAAAGCGGTCGCGGGAGGGGACACAGATATGCACTATTTT.

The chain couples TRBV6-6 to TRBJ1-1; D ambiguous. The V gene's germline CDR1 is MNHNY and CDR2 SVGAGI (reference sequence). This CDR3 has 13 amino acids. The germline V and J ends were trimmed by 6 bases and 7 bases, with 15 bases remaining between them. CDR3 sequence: CASSTRETIEAFF. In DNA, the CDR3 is TGTGCCAGCAGCACACGGGAAACTATTGAAGCTTTCTTT.

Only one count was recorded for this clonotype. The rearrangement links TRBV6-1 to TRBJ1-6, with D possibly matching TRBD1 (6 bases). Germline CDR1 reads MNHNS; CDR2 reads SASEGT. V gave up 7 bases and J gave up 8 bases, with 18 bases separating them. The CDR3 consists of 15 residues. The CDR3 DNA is TGTGCCAGCATCACGAGACACAGGGCTTATTCACCCCTCCACTTT. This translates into CASITRHRAYSPLHF.

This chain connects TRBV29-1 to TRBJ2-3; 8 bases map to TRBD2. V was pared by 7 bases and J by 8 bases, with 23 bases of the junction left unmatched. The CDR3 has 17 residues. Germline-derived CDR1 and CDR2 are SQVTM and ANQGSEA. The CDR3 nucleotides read TGCAGCGCCACGATAGCGGGATCCCAAGGGTTGTCGGCTACGCAGTATTTT. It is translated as CSATIAGSQGLSATQYF.

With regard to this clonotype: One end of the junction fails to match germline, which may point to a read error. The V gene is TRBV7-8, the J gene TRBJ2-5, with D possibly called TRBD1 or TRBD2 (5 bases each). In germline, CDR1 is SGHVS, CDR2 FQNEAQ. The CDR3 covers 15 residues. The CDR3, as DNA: TGTGCCAGCAGCTTTAGTAGAGCGGAAGGGGAGACTCAGTACTTC. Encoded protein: CASSFSRAEGETQYF.

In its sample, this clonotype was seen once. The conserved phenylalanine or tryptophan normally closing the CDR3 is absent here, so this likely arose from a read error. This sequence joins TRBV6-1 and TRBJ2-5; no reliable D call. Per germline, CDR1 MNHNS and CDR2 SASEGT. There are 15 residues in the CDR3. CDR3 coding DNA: TGTGCCAGCAGTGAAGCGGTGGGCGGCCGAGAGATCCAGTACTTA. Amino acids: CASSEAVGGREIQYL.

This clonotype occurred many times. The CDR3 nucleotides read TGTGCTAGTCACGGGACGGGGAACACTGAAGCTTTCTTT. Translating it yields CASHGTGNTEAFF. The chain employs TRBV12-5 and TRBJ1-1; possibly TRBD1 for D (5 bases). Germline-derived CDR1 and CDR2 are LGHNT and FRNRAP. The V end lost 8 bases, the J end lost 1 base, and 11 bases lay between the germline ends. This CDR3 contains 13 residues.

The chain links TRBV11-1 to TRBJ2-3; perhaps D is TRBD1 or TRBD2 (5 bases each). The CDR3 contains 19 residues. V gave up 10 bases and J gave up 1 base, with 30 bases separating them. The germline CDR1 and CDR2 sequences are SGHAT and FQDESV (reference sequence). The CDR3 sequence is CANSSGGSSVGARTDTQYF. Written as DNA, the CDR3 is TGTGCCAATAGCTCTGGGGGAAGTTCTGTTGGAGCCCGCACAGATACGCAGTATTTT.

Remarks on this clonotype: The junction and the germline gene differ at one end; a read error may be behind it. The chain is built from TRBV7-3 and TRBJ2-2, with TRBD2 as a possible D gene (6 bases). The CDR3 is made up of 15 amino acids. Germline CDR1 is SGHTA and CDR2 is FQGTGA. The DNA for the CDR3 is TGTGCCAGCAGCCCGTTGGGAGGTCGGTCCGGGAAGCTGTTTTTT. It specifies CASSPLGGRSGKLFF.

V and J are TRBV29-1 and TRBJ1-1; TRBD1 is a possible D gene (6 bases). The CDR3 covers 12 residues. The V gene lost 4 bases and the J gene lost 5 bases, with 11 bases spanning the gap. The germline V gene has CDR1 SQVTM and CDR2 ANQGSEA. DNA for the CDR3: TGCAGCGTTGCTGGGGGGCTGACTGAAGCTTTCTTT. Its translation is CSVAGGLTEAFF.

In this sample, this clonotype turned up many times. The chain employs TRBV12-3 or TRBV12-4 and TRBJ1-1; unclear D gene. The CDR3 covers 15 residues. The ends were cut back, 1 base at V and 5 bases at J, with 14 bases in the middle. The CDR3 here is CASSLVSGQGTEAFF. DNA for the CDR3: TGTGCCAGCAGTTTAGTCTCAGGCCAAGGAACTGAAGCTTTCTTT.

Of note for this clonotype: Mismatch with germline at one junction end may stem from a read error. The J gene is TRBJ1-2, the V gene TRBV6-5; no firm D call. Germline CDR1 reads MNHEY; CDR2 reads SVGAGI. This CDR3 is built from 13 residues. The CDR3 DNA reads TGTGACAGCAGTTACGGAAGTAACTACGGCTACACCTTC. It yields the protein CDSSYGSNYGYTF.

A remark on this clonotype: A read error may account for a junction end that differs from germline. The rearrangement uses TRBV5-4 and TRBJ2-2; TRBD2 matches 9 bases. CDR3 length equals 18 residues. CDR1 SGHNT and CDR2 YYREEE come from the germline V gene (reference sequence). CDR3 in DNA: TGTGCAGGCAGCTTTGGGCGAAATAGGGCTAGCGGGGCCGGGGAGCTGGTTTTT. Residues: CAGSFGRNRASGAGELVF.

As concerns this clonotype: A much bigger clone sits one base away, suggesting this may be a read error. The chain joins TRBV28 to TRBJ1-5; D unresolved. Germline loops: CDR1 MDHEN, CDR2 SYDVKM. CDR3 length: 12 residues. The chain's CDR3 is CANSLRGQPQHF. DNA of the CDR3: TGTGCCAACAGTTTACGAGGGCAGCCCCAGCATTTT.

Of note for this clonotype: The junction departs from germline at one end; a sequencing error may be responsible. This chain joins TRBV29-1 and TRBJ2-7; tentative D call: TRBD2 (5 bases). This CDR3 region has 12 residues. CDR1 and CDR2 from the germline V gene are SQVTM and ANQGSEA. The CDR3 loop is CSVLTSSHEKYF. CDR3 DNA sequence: TGCAGTGTCCTTACTAGTTCCCACGAGAAGTACTTC.

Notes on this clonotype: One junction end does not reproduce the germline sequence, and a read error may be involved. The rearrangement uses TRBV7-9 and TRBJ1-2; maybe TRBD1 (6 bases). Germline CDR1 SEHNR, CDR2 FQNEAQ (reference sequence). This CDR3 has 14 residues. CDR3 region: CASTWDRGFHGYAF. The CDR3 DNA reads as TGTGCCAGCACATGGGATAGGGGGTTTCATGGCTACGCCTTC.

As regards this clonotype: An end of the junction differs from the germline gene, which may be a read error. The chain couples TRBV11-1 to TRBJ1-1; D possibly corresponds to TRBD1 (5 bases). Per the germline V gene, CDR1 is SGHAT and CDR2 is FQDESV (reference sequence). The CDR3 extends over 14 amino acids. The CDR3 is CTSRLSRGIAEAFF. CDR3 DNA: TGTACCAGTAGGTTAAGTCGGGGGATAGCTGAAGCTTTCTTT.